Each of the 25 T cell receptor beta chains below was sequenced from the same sample in a study of T cell repertoires in cytomegalovirus infection. Their recognized antigens are unknown. TCRdb processed the reads anew with MiXCR; each CDR3 protein has one entry. The sample consists of approximately 910,000 distinct CDR3 sequences, roughly 30% of them appearing once. The sequenced sample was cultured CD8+ T cells from PBMCs, obtained from culture after CMV antigen stimulation. These receptors were collected from a human donor in good health (CMV status not recorded). Some clones in this sample may be carry-over from other donors' samples.

This CDR3 reads CASSSIREDEQYV. CDR3 nucleotides: TGTGCCAGCAGTTCCATCAGGGAGGACGAGCAGTACGTC. The J gene is TRBJ2-7, the V gene TRBV7-6; tentative D call: TRBD2 (6 bases). Germline values: CDR1 SGHVS, CDR2 FNYEAQ. With 6 bases removed from V and 5 bases from J, the gap between germline ends came to 14 bases. The CDR3 has 13 amino acids.

This clonotype turned up a few times. The chain is built from TRBV6-1 and TRBJ2-3, with D tentatively TRBD1 or TRBD2 (5 bases each). Deletions cut 5 bases from V and 5 bases from J, with 14 bases between. CDR3 size: 14 residues. Germline V lookup: CDR1 MNHNS, CDR2 SASEGT. CDR3: CASSYHPGGDTQYF. Written as DNA, the CDR3 is TGTGCCAGCAGTTACCACCCTGGGGGAGATACGCAGTATTTT.

This clonotype came up a few times. The chain combines TRBV12-3 or TRBV12-4 with TRBJ1-6; a weak D match, TRBD1 (6 bases). The CDR3 length is 16 residues. Trimming removed 4 bases at V and 8 bases at J, with 18 bases between. The CDR3 bases are TGTGCCAGCAGTTACTCCCCGGGGAGGGGGTATTCACCCCTCCACTTT. Translated: CASSYSPGRGYSPLHF.

The CDR3 region is CASSRYYENYGYTF. DNA for the CDR3: TGCGCCAGCAGCAGATATTACGAAAACTATGGCTACACCTTC. The chain carries TRBV5-1 and TRBJ1-2, with D unresolved. Trimming left V 4 bases short and J 2 bases short, with 12 bases between. The CDR3 runs 14 residues. Germline V gene sequence: CDR1 SGHRS, CDR2 YFSETQ.

V is TRBV14 and J is TRBJ2-4; D is perhaps TRBD2 (5 bases). Germline V gives CDR1 SGHDN, CDR2 FVKESK. The CDR3 has 15 residues. V was trimmed by 1 base and J by 2 bases, leaving 9 bases between them. The CDR3 region has the DNA TGTGCCAGCAGCCAAGTGGCCGGGACCAAAAACATTCAGTACTTC. Residues: CASSQVAGTKNIQYF.

This clonotype was picked up a small number of times. This chain connects TRBV6-5 to TRBJ1-2; D is perhaps TRBD1 (5 bases). V was clipped by 11 bases and J by 6 bases, with 16 bases between them. Germline lookup yields CDR1 MNHEY and CDR2 SVGAGI. The length of the CDR3 is 12 residues. The CDR3 sequence is CAGQGVDNGYTF. DNA for the CDR3: TGTGCCGGCCAAGGGGTAGACAATGGCTACACCTTC.

To note about this clonotype: One end of the junction varies from germline; a read error may be responsible. The rearrangement uses TRBV23-1 and TRBJ2-1; D is undetermined. Being an ORF, TRBV23-1 has a function that is uncertain. CDR3 size: 9 residues. This CDR3 reads CTSIYEQFF. CDR3 DNA sequence: TGCACCAGTATTTATGAGCAGTTCTTC.

CDR3: CASSEAPGHQETQYF. CDR3 bases: TGTGCCAGCAGTGAAGCGCCAGGCCACCAAGAGACCCAGTACTTC. J is TRBJ2-5 and V is TRBV2; D not resolved. Between the trimmed V and J ends, which lost 0 bases and 0 bases, there was a span of 8 bases. Germline-derived CDR1 and CDR2 are SNHLY and FYNNEI. The CDR3 spans 15 residues.

In its sample, this clonotype was seen a few times. This rearrangement joins TRBV7-9 to TRBJ2-2; 7 bases fit TRBD1. Germline CDR1 is SEHNR and CDR2 is FQNEAQ (reference sequence). V dropped 6 bases and J dropped 5; count of bases not matched to a gene: 9. The CDR3 extends over 15 amino acids. CDR3 bases: TGTGCCAGCAGACAGGACACAGGGGTTACCGGGGAGCTGTTTTTT. It specifies CASRQDTGVTGELFF.

The CDR3 DNA follows: TGTGCCAGCAGTGAATACGGCTCTGGGGCCAACGTCCTGACTTTC. It translates to CASSEYGSGANVLTF. The rearrangement links TRBV6-2 or TRBV6-3 to TRBJ2-6; D is uncertain. V lost 5 bases and J lost 0, with 8 bases in between. CDR1 MNHEY and CDR2 SVGEGT come from the germline V gene. The CDR3 length is 15 residues.

CDR3 residues: CASSFGPLSSTAFF. CDR3 sequence (DNA): TGTGCCAGCAGTTTCGGCCCACTGTCGAGTACAGCTTTCTTT. The rearrangement links TRBV12-3 or TRBV12-4 to TRBJ1-1, with D unresolved. This CDR3 has 14 residues. V lost 3 bases, J lost 10 bases, and 18 bases lay in between.

This clonotype was counted only a few times. The J gene is TRBJ1-1, the V gene TRBV29-1; D uncertain. Germline values: CDR1 SQVTM, CDR2 ANQGSEA. This CDR3 is built from 11 residues. V gave up 4 bases and J gave up 0 bases, with 3 bases separating them. CDR3 in DNA: TGCAGCGTTGCGATGAACACTGAAGCTTTCTTT. Translation: CSVAMNTEAFF.

CDR3 bases: TGTGCCAGCAGCGTAGCGGTTGAGATCGGGAGCGGGGAGCTGTTTTTT. The encoded protein is CASSVAVEIGSGELFF. This sequence joins TRBV9 and TRBJ2-2, with a weak D call TRBD2 (6 bases). V was trimmed by 0 bases and J by 7 bases, leaving 16 bases between them. Germline assignment: CDR1 SGDLS and CDR2 YYNGEE. There are 16 residues in the CDR3.

The rearrangement joins TRBV10-3 to TRBJ1-1; the D is unclear. The V end lost 3 bases, the J end lost 1 base, and 18 bases lay between the germline ends. The CDR3 runs to 17 residues. The germline V gene has CDR1 ENHRY and CDR2 SYGVKD. CDR3 loop: CAISDPKEGYRNTEAFF. CDR3 nucleotide sequence: TGTGCCATCAGTGACCCCAAGGAGGGATATCGGAACACTGAAGCTTTCTTT.

This clonotype was seen at least ten times. The chain employs TRBV7-6 and TRBJ2-1; D may match TRBD1 or TRBD2 (6 bases each). Trimming pared 5 bases from V and 4 bases from J, leaving 15 bases between. CDR1 is SGHVS and CDR2 is FNYEAQ in the germline V gene. The CDR3 is 15 amino acids. CDR3 sequence: CASSPGGGGYNEQFF. The DNA of the CDR3 is TGTGCCAGCAGCCCCGGAGGGGGAGGTTACAATGAGCAGTTCTTC.

In this sample, this clonotype turned up a few times. The chain uses TRBV6-6 and TRBJ2-5; 7 bases are shared with TRBD1. J was trimmed by 2 bases and V by 2 bases; bases with no gene match: 5. The CDR3 is 15 amino acids. Germline assignment: CDR1 MNHNY and CDR2 SVGAGI (reference sequence). Written as DNA, the CDR3 is TGTGCCAGCAGTTACCGGGACAGTACACAAGAGACCCAGTACTTC. Protein: CASSYRDSTQETQYF.

In this sample, this clonotype turned up a few times. V and J are TRBV20-1 and TRBJ1-1; no firm D call. This CDR3 spans 11 amino acids. Trimming removed 6 bases from V and 10 bases from J, with 15 bases in between. Germline V gene sequence: CDR1 DFQATT, CDR2 SNEGSKA (reference sequence). Here the CDR3 DNA reads TGCAGTGCCCCTGGGAGGATGGGAGCTTTCTTT. Translation: CSAPGRMGAFF.

This clonotype came up a few times. The J gene is TRBJ2-2, the V gene TRBV7-4; D is uncertain. Per germline, CDR1 SGHVT and CDR2 SQSDAQ. V was clipped by 5 bases and J by 7 bases, with 11 bases between them. The CDR3 is made up of 13 amino acids. CDR3 amino acids: CASSHTGSGELFF. The CDR3 nucleotides are TGTGCCAGCAGCCATACTGGTAGCGGGGAGCTGTTTTTT.

The chain carries TRBV12-3 or TRBV12-4 and TRBJ2-3; TRBD2 agrees at 9 bases. V lost 4 bases, J lost 3 bases, and 2 bases stayed unmatched. This CDR3 region has 14 residues. The CDR3: CASSWTSETDTQYF. CDR3 coding DNA: TGTGCCAGCAGTTGGACTAGCGAAACAGATACGCAGTATTTT.

This clonotype was counted a few times. The V call is TRBV27, the J call TRBJ2-2, with D hard to call. The CDR3 consists of 14 residues. CDR1 MNHEY and CDR2 SMNVEV come from the germline V gene (reference sequence). Trimming removed 5 bases at V and 4 bases at J, with 11 bases between. CDR3 coding DNA: TGTGCCAGCAGTCCCGTTAGAAGCACCGGGGAGCTGTTTTTT. Translating it yields CASSPVRSTGELFF.

This clonotype turned up a few times. This chain links TRBV20-1 with TRBJ1-6, with no clear D. Germline assignment: CDR1 DFQATT and CDR2 SNEGSKA (reference sequence). The length of the CDR3 is 14 residues. V was clipped by 3 bases and J by 4 bases, with 10 bases between them. The CDR3 sequence: CSASSGDYNSPLHF. CDR3 DNA: TGCAGTGCTAGCAGCGGTGATTATAATTCACCCCTCCACTTT.

This chain links TRBV27 with TRBJ1-1, with a tentative D call TRBD1 (5 bases). The V and J ends lost 5 bases and 0 bases respectively, with 13 bases between them. The CDR3 length is 15 residues. Germline CDR1 is MNHEY and CDR2 is SMNVEV (reference sequence). The chain's CDR3 is CASSGYGTLNTEAFF. The CDR3 DNA follows: TGTGCCAGCAGTGGATACGGGACCTTGAACACTGAAGCTTTCTTT.

This clonotype was found a few times. This rearrangement joins TRBV5-1 to TRBJ1-1; D ambiguous. The germline V gene has CDR1 SGHRS and CDR2 YFSETQ. The V gene lost 1 base and the J gene lost 1 base, with 11 bases spanning the gap. The CDR3 is 15 residues long. Here the CDR3 reads CASSLIPDGNTEAFF. The CDR3 DNA sequence: TGCGCCAGCAGCTTGATTCCCGACGGGAACACTGAAGCTTTCTTT. The variable domain in full, with the rest retrieved from reference TRBV5-1 and TRBJ1-1, is KAGVTQTPRYLIKTRGQQVTLSCSPISGHRSVSWYQQTPGQGLQFLFEYFSETQRNKGNFPGRFSGRQFSNSRSEMNVSTLELGDSALYLCASSLIPDGNTEAFFGQGTRLTVV.

This clonotype appeared a few times. This sequence joins TRBV7-2 and TRBJ1-6; no clear D gene. The CDR3 is 14 amino acids. V was trimmed by 2 bases and J by 5 bases, leaving 7 bases between them. CDR1 and CDR2 from the germline V gene are SGHTA and FQGNSA. The CDR3 sequence is CASSLRPDNSPLHF. The CDR3 DNA follows: TGTGCCAGCAGCTTAAGGCCAGATAATTCACCCCTCCACTTT. The complete variable domain, with remaining parts taken from reference TRBV7-2 and TRBJ1-6, reads GAGVSQSPSNKVTEKGKDVELRCDPISGHTALYWYRQSLGQGLEFLIYFQGNSAPDKSGLPSDRFSAERTGGSVSTLTIQRTQQEDSAVYLCASSLRPDNSPLHFGNGTRLTVT.

This clonotype has just a few counts. The V call is TRBV27, the J call TRBJ2-5; TRBD2 matches 8 bases. V dropped 4 bases and J dropped 3; count of bases not matched to a gene: 10. The CDR3 runs 16 residues. The germline gives CDR1 MNHEY, CDR2 SMNVEV (reference sequence). CDR3 DNA sequence: TGTGCCAGCAGTTCGGTAGCGGGGAACCAGAAAGAGACCCAGTACTTC. Protein: CASSSVAGNQKETQYF.